One and the same sample provided the 18 T cell receptor beta chains below, sequenced in a study of T-cell reconstitution after alpha-beta-depleted transplantation in children. Using unique molecular identifiers, the investigators prepared the TCRbeta library. TCRdb analysed the PCR reads with MiXCR anew, one entry per CDR3 protein. This table holds about 290,000 distinct CDR3 sequences, around 9.1% found once. Sequenced material: PBMCs, taken before TCRalphabeta/CD19-depleted stem cell transplant. These TCRs come from a boy in the first two years of life with acute myeloid leukemia, due to receive a stem cell transplant.

This clonotype was observed at least ten times. Sequence at one end of the junction differs from germline and may be a read error. The rearrangement links TRBV29-1 to TRBJ2-7; D might be TRBD1 or TRBD2, each matching 5 bases. Germline V lookup: CDR1 SQVTM, CDR2 ANQGSEA. The CDR3 is made up of 14 amino acids. The CDR3 loop is CSVGPTGRSHEQYF. The CDR3 nucleotides read TGCAGCGTTGGCCCGACGGGGCGCTCCCACGAGCAGTACTTC.

As to this clonotype: The junction departs from the called germline gene at one end, perhaps through a read error. The rearrangement links TRBV7-2 to TRBJ2-1, with a possible D match to TRBD1 (5 bases). CDR3 length: 13 residues. Germline V gene sequence: CDR1 SGHTA, CDR2 FQGNSA. The CDR3 sequence is CASSLEGTRGTRF. The CDR3 region has the DNA TGTGCCAGCAGCTTAGAGGGAACAAGGGGAACAAGATTC.

This clonotype was counted many times. The V and J genes are TRBV24-1 and TRBJ2-7, with 7 bases identical to TRBD1. The CDR3 totals 13 residues. Germline CDR1 reads KGHDR; CDR2 reads SFDVKD. The V and J ends lost 10 bases and 2 bases, in that order; junction bases with no gene match: 7. CDR3 loop: CATRQGAAYEQYF. In nucleotides, the CDR3 is TGTGCCACGCGACAGGGTGCGGCCTACGAGCAGTACTTC.

This clonotype was seen repeatedly, ten times or more. V usage is TRBV15 and J usage is TRBJ2-2; D remains unclear. This CDR3 region has 13 residues. Germline CDR1 and CDR2: LNHNV and YYDKDF (reference sequence). V lost 0 bases and J 8 bases, leaving 7 bases between the germline ends. The CDR3 reads CATSRDRAGELFF. In nucleotides, the CDR3 is TGTGCCACCAGCAGAGATAGAGCAGGGGAGCTGTTTTTT.

This clonotype was counted ten times or more. The junction does not match germline at one end; this may be a read error. The V gene is TRBV18, the J gene TRBJ2-1, with 15 bases fitting TRBD2. This CDR3 contains 16 residues. Germline V lookup: CDR1 KGHSH, CDR2 LQKENI. The CDR3 DNA follows: TGTGCCAGCTCACGGACTAGCGGGGGGGCCCACAACGAGCAGTTCTTC. Translation gives CASSRTSGGAHNEQFF.

The chain combines TRBV12-3 or TRBV12-4 with TRBJ1-6; no definite D call. CDR3 size: 19 residues. Trimming pared 5 bases from V and 2 bases from J, leaving 22 bases between. The CDR3 here is CASSHVSFTGSAYNSPLHF. The DNA for the CDR3 is TGTGCCAGCAGTCACGTCTCCTTTACGGGAAGCGCCTATAATTCACCCCTCCACTTT.

The table lists this clonotype with a few counts. The rearrangement uses TRBV20-1 and TRBJ2-1; the match to TRBD2 covers 10 bases. The junction had 11 bases not matched to a gene; V was cut back by 2 bases and J by 4 bases. This CDR3 comprises 17 residues. Germline V gives CDR1 DFQATT, CDR2 SNEGSKA (reference sequence). CDR3 in DNA: TGCAGTGCTAGAAGGCTAGCGGGAGATGCGTCTTACAATGAGCAGTTCTTC. It is translated as CSARRLAGDASYNEQFF.

The V and J genes are TRBV20-1 and TRBJ2-1; D tentatively fits TRBD1 or TRBD2 (5 bases each). This CDR3 is 16 amino acids long. V lost 0 bases, J lost 8 bases, and 20 bases lay in between. Germline values: CDR1 DFQATT, CDR2 SNEGSKA (reference sequence). The CDR3, as DNA: TGCAGTGCTAGAGATCCTGGAGGTTTCCAAGGGGATGAGCAGTTCTTC. This sequence encodes CSARDPGGFQGDEQFF.

The CDR3 region is CASSLSLRNSGNTIYF. The DNA of the CDR3 is TGCGCCAGCAGCCTCTCGCTCAGGAACTCTGGAAACACCATATATTTT. The rearrangement uses TRBV4-3 and TRBJ1-3; D is undetermined. Germline V gene lookup returns CDR1 LGHNA and CDR2 YSLEER. V was pared by 4 bases and J by 0 bases, with 13 bases between. This CDR3 spans 16 amino acids.

This clonotype has at least ten counts. This rearrangement joins TRBV12-3 or TRBV12-4 to TRBJ2-1, with 9 bases lining up with TRBD1. Trimming cost V 6 bases and J 10 bases; bases outside gene matches: 7. CDR3 length equals 13 residues. The CDR3 nucleotides are TGTGCCAGCAGCCTCCGGACAGGGGACGAGCAGTTCTTC. This codes for CASSLRTGDEQFF.

This clonotype turned up a few times. The V call is TRBV6-5, the J call TRBJ2-7, with unresolved D. The germline V gene encodes CDR1 MNHEY and CDR2 SVGAGI. The CDR3 runs to 16 residues. The germline V and J ends were trimmed by 0 bases and 4 bases, with 16 bases remaining between them. The DNA for the CDR3 is TGTGCCAGCAGTTACTCGATAAGGTGGCAGCTTTACGAGCAGTACTTC. It encodes CASSYSIRWQLYEQYF.

This rearrangement joins TRBV7-2 to TRBJ1-4; D is perhaps TRBD1 (5 bases). Germline V gives CDR1 SGHTA, CDR2 FQGNSA. V dropped 6 bases and J dropped 6 bases, with 14 bases sitting between them. This CDR3 comprises 14 residues. CDR3 region: CASSSQGRDEKLFF. The CDR3 bases are TGTGCCAGCAGTTCCCAGGGCAGAGATGAAAAACTGTTTTTT.

This clonotype turned up a few times. The chain joins TRBV6-5 to TRBJ2-7, with 7 nucleotides matching TRBD2. The CDR3 has 17 residues. V was clipped by 2 bases and J by 0 bases; unmatched bases: 10. CDR1 and CDR2 (germline): MNHEY, SVGAGI. In DNA, the CDR3 is TGTGCCAGCAGTTACCGGTCGCCGACTAGCTTCTCCTACGAGCAGTACTTC. As protein: CASSYRSPTSFSYEQYF.

V is TRBV4-1 and J is TRBJ2-3; 16 bases align to TRBD2. CDR1 and CDR2 from the germline V gene are MGHRA and YSYEKL. The J segment lost 0 bases and the V segment lost 3 bases, leaving 3 bases of the junction unmatched. CDR3 length: 18 residues. This CDR3 reads CASSHPGLAGGSTDTQYF. For the CDR3, the DNA is TGCGCCAGCAGCCACCCGGGACTAGCGGGGGGGAGCACAGATACGCAGTATTTT.

This clonotype was seen many times. The chain links TRBV28 to TRBJ1-5; TRBD1 aligns across 12 bases. V lost 6 bases to trimming and J lost 4 bases; unmatched junction nucleotides: 10. CDR1 is MDHEN and CDR2 is SYDVKM in the germline V gene. This CDR3 is 17 amino acids long. The CDR3 DNA reads TGTGCCAGCAGATCGATCGTGGGACAGGGGGCTAATCAGCCCCAGCATTTT. Translating gives CASRSIVGQGANQPQHF.

Ten or more counts support this clonotype. The chain uses TRBV7-8 and TRBJ2-3, with D uncertain. The V gene's germline CDR1 is SGHVS and CDR2 FQNEAQ. This CDR3 contains 13 residues. Trimming stripped 3 bases from V and 2 bases from J, with 6 bases between. The CDR3 protein is CASSLPYTDTQYF. Written as DNA, the CDR3 is TGTGCCAGCAGCTTGCCCTACACAGATACGCAGTATTTT.

This clonotype was seen repeatedly, ten times or more. Written as DNA, the CDR3 is TGTGCCACCAGTGATTCTAACAGGGGGACCCAGTACTTC. This codes for CATSDSNRGTQYF. This chain links TRBV24-1 with TRBJ2-5; 7 bases agree with TRBD1. The CDR3 is 13 amino acids. The V gene end was trimmed by 2 bases and the J gene end by 7 bases; junction bases not matched to a gene: 3. Germline CDR1 KGHDR, CDR2 SFDVKD.

This clonotype has at least ten counts. This rearrangement joins TRBV4-1 to TRBJ2-7, with D maybe TRBD2 (5 bases). Trimming took 3 bases from V and 5 from J, leaving 11 bases between them. Germline values: CDR1 MGHRA, CDR2 YSYEKL. This CDR3 comprises 13 residues. Written as DNA, the CDR3 is TGCGCCAGCAGCCAGACCGGGGTTCACGAGCAGTACTTC. Amino acid sequence: CASSQTGVHEQYF.